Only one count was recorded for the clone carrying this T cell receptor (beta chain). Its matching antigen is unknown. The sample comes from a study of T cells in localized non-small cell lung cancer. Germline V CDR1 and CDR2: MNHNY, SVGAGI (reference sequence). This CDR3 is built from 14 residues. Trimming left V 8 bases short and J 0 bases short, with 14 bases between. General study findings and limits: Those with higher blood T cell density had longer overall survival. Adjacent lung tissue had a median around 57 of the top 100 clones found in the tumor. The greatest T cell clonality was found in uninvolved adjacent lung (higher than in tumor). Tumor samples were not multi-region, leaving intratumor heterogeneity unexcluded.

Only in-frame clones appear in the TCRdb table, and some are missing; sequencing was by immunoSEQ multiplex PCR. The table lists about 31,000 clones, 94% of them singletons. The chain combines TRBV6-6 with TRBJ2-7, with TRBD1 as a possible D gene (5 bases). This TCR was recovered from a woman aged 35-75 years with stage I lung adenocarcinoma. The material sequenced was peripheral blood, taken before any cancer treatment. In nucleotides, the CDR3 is TGTGCCAGCGGCAGGGATATCCTCTCCTACGAGCAGTACTTC. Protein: CASGRDILSYEQYF.